Shown below are 14 T cell receptor beta chains from a single sample sequenced in a study of TIL therapy for anti-PD-1-resistant metastatic lung cancer. Time point specified: pre-treatment sample, taken before nivolumab and TIL therapy. The immunoSEQ assay was v3. The method was immunoSEQ multiplex PCR; TCRdb's version includes in-frame clones alone and lacks a portion of them. The top ten clones hold less than 3.5% of a sample with about 55,000 clones, about 81% of them seen once. This material consisted of blood, taken at baseline. Receptor source: a person between 30 and 79 years old with non-small cell lung cancer.

The J gene is TRBJ1-4, the V gene TRBV6-1; 8 bases agree with TRBD1. The CDR3 sequence is 16 residues long. Germline assignment: CDR1 MNHNS and CDR2 SASEGT. V was clipped by 4 bases and J by 7 bases; unmatched bases: 11. The CDR3 loop is CASSVTLQGGSEKLFF. The CDR3 DNA reads TGTGCCAGCAGTGTTACATTACAGGGGGGGAGTGAAAAACTGTTTTTT.

V and J are TRBV7-6 and TRBJ2-7, with 11 positions matching TRBD2. CDR1 SGHVS and CDR2 FNYEAQ come from the germline V gene. Germline trimming cut 7 bases from V and 6 bases from J; bases unmatched to any gene: 11. This CDR3 is built from 15 residues. CDR3 DNA sequence: TGTGCCAGCAACCTAGCGGGGGGCCAGGTCGGCGAGCAGTACTTC. This translates into CASNLAGGQVGEQYF.

This clone was seen once. This sequence joins TRBV3-1 (or the pseudogene TRBV3-2) and TRBJ2-5; either TRBD1 or TRBD2 may fit D (5 bases each). The CDR3 sequence is 14 residues long. Trimming shortened V by 0 bases and J by 5 bases, and 10 bases separated the two germline ends. Looked up from germline, CDR1 is LGHDT and CDR2 is YNNKEL (reference sequence). CDR3 residues: CASSQDLGTETQYF. CDR3 nucleotide sequence: TGTGCCAGCAGCCAAGATCTAGGGACGGAGACCCAGTACTTC.

This chain joins TRBV28 and TRBJ1-1, with D perhaps TRBD1 (5 bases). Germline V gene data show CDR1 as MDHEN and CDR2 as SYDVKM. This CDR3 has 13 residues. Trimming took off 3 bases at V and 4 bases at J, with 9 bases between the two ends. The CDR3 sequence: CASSFARVTEAFF. CDR3 sequence (DNA): TGTGCCAGCAGTTTCGCCAGGGTCACTGAAGCTTTCTTT. Filled out from reference TRBV28 and TRBJ1-1, the complete variable domain reads DVKVTQSSRYLVKRTGEKVFLECVQDMDHENMFWYRQDPGLGLRLIYFSYDVKMKEKGDIPEGYSVSREKKERFSLILESASTNQTSMYLCASSFARVTEAFFGQGTRLTVV.

The chain is built from TRBV11-2 and TRBJ2-5; D is undetermined. Trimming left V 3 bases short and J 1 base short, with 9 bases between. From germline, CDR1 is SGHAT and CDR2 FQNNGV. The CDR3 contains 14 residues. The CDR3 loop reads CASSFRPVQETQYF. The CDR3 DNA is TGTGCCAGCAGCTTCCGACCCGTCCAAGAGACCCAGTACTTC.

J is TRBJ1-5 and V is TRBV27; D might be TRBD1 (6 bases). V lost 0 bases and J lost 7, with 13 bases in between. The CDR3 covers 15 residues. Germline V lookup: CDR1 MNHEY, CDR2 SMNVEV (reference sequence). CDR3 nucleotides: TGTGCCAGCAGTTTATCCCCGACAGGAGGGCAGCCCCAGCATTTT. It specifies CASSLSPTGGQPQHF.

This rearrangement joins TRBV19 to TRBJ2-1; no definite D call. The CDR3 runs to 14 residues. V lost 7 bases and J lost 9, with 19 bases in between. CDR1 is LNHDA and CDR2 is SQIVND in the germline V gene (reference sequence). The CDR3 here is CASTPRVGSGEQFF. Written as DNA, the CDR3 is TGTGCCAGTACCCCACGGGTCGGCTCGGGTGAGCAGTTCTTC. Together with reference TRBV19 and TRBJ2-1, the CDR3 gives the full variable domain: DGGITQSPKYLFRKEGQNVTLSCEQNLNHDAMYWYRQDPGQGLRLIYYSQIVNDFQKGDIAEGYSVSREKKESFPLTVTSAQKNPTAFYLCASTPRVGSGEQFFGPGTRLTVL.

This chain joins TRBV5-1 and TRBJ2-1; the match to TRBD1 covers 7 bases. CDR3 length equals 14 residues. The germline CDR1 and CDR2 sequences are SGHRS and YFSETQ. V lost 3 bases, J lost 1 base, and 1 base stayed unmatched. The CDR3 region has the DNA TGCGCCAGCAGCTCACAGGGGTCCTACAATGAGCAGTTCTTC. Protein sequence: CASSSQGSYNEQFF.

As concerns this clone: The sample carries other DNA sequences with the same CDR3. The chain carries TRBV5-1 and TRBJ2-7; unclear D gene. The V gene's germline CDR1 is SGHRS and CDR2 YFSETQ. The V end lost 2 bases, the J end lost 3 bases, and 6 bases lay between the germline ends. The CDR3 spans 12 residues. CDR3 coding DNA: TGCGCCAGCAGCTTCGGCGGCTACGAGCAGTACTTC. Its protein product is CASSFGGYEQYF.

This clone was detected only once. CDR3 sequence (DNA): TGCGCCAGCAGCTCCCCCGACAGGAGACAAGAGACCCAGTACTTC. It specifies CASSSPDRRQETQYF. The V call is TRBV5-1, the J call TRBJ2-5; maybe TRBD1 (6 bases). The V end lost 3 bases, the J end lost 2 bases, and 14 bases lay between the germline ends. CDR1 and CDR2 from the germline V gene are SGHRS and YFSETQ. The CDR3 is 15 amino acids.

The chain joins TRBV19 to TRBJ2-5; D remains unclear. Germline lookup yields CDR1 LNHDA and CDR2 SQIVND (reference sequence). The CDR3 sequence is 16 residues long. V was clipped by 4 bases and J by 1 base, with 16 bases between them. CDR3 bases: TGTGCCAGTAGTACCACCGCCCGGGCCCTCCAAGAGACCCAGTACTTC. It encodes CASSTTARALQETQYF.

V is TRBV18 and J is TRBJ2-1; 9 bases align to TRBD2. CDR3 length equals 15 residues. V was pared by 0 bases and J by 8 bases, with 5 bases of the junction left unmatched. Per germline, CDR1 KGHSH and CDR2 LQKENI. The CDR3 region is CASSPPGLADHEQFF. Here the CDR3 DNA reads TGTGCCAGCTCACCACCGGGACTAGCCGATCATGAGCAGTTCTTC. Drawing the rest from reference TRBV18 and TRBJ2-1, the complete variable domain is NAGVMQNPRHLVRRRGQEARLRCSPMKGHSHVYWYRQLPEEGLKFMVYLQKENIIDESGMPKERFSAEFPKEGPSILRIQQVVRGDSAAYFCASSPPGLADHEQFFGPGTRLTVL.

J is TRBJ2-6 and V is TRBV15; D is perhaps TRBD2 (5 bases). The germline V and J ends were trimmed by 5 bases and 3 bases, with 14 bases remaining between them. This CDR3 contains 16 residues. Germline assignment: CDR1 LNHNV and CDR2 YYDKDF (reference sequence). CDR3 sequence: CATSRGRRFGANVLTF. The CDR3 DNA reads TGTGCCACCAGCCGAGGGAGAAGGTTTGGGGCCAACGTCCTGACTTTC.

The CDR3 sequence: CATSTKVGELFF. For the CDR3, the DNA is TGTGCCACCAGCACTAAGGTCGGGGAGCTGTTTTTT. The rearrangement uses TRBV15 and TRBJ2-2; D gene unclear. CDR3 length equals 12 residues. The V and J ends lost 4 bases and 7 bases respectively, with 7 bases between them. Germline V gene data show CDR1 as LNHNV and CDR2 as YYDKDF (reference sequence).